This T cell receptor (beta chain) was obtained from a study of OX40 agonist ivuxolimab in advanced cancers. Regarding the study as a whole: CD4+ and CD8+ T cells in blood underwent clonal expansion by week 6 at 0.1 to 3.0 mg/kg.

Produced via immunoSEQ multiplex PCR; TCRdb's table is partial and in-frame only. The table lists around 66,000 clones, 91% of them singletons. To note about this clone: Its antigen is unidentified.

The TCR originated in an adult with an advanced solid tumor such as melanoma, head and neck, liver or kidney cancer. The sequenced sample was CD4+ or CD8+ T cells sorted from blood, obtained in a trial of the OX40 agonist ivuxolimab.

CDR3 region: CASSRPGTGRFYEQYF. Written as DNA, the CDR3 is TGTGCCAGCAGCCGACCTGGGACAGGGAGGTTCTACGAGCAGTACTTC. V usage is TRBV7-9 and J usage is TRBJ2-7; the match to TRBD1 covers 9 bases. CDR3 size: 16 residues. V dropped 5 bases and J dropped 3; count of bases not matched to a gene: 11. Per the germline V gene, CDR1 is SEHNR and CDR2 is FQNEAQ (reference sequence). Filled out from reference TRBV7-9 and TRBJ2-7, the complete variable domain reads DTGVSQNPRHKITKRGQNVTFRCDPISEHNRLYWYRQTLGQGPEFLTYFQNEAQLEKSRLLSDRFSAERPKGSFSTLEIQRTEQGDSAMYLCASSRPGTGRFYEQYFGPGTRLTVT.